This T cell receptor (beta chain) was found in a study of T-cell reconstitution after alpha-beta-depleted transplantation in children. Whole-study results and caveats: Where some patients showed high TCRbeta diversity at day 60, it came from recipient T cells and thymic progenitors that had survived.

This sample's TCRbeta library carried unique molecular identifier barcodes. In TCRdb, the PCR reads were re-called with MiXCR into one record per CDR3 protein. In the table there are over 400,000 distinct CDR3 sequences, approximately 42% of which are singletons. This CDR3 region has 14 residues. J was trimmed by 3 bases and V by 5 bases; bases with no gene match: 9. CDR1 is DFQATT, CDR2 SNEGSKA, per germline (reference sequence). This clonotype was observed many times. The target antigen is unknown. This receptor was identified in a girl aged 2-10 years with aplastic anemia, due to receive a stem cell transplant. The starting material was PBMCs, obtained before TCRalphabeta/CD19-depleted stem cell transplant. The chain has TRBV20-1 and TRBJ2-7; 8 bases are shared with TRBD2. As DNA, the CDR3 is TGCAGTGCTCAATCTCCGGGACTAGACTACGAGCAGTACTTC. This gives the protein CSAQSPGLDYEQYF.